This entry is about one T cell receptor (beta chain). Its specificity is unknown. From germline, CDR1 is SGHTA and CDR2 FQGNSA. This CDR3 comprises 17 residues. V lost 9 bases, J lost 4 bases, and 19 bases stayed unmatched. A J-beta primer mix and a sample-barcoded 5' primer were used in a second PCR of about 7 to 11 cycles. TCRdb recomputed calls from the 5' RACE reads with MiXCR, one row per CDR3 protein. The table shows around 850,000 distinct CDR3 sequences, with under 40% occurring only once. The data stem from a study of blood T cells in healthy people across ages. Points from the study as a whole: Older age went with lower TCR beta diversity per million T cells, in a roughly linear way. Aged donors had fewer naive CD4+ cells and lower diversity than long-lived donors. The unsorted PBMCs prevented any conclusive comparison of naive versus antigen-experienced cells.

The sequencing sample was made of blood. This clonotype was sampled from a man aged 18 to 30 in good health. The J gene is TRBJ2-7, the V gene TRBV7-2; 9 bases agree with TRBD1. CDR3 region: CASSRKGQGLQGYEQYF. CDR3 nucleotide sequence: TGTGCCAGTAGTAGGAAAGGACAGGGGCTCCAAGGGTACGAGCAGTACTTC.